This paragraph reports one TCR beta chain. A far larger clone is one base from this, pointing to a likely read error. The entry originates in a study of shared clonotypes between healthy human individuals. TCRdb's copy holds only in-frame clones and misses some; the assay was immunoSEQ multiplex PCR. The sample includes about 360,000 clones, more than 60% of them seen just once. Germline CDR1 reads SGHRS; CDR2 reads YFSETQ. The V gene lost 4 bases and the J gene lost 4 bases, with 18 bases spanning the gap. The length of the CDR3 is 16 residues. The chain has TRBV5-1 and TRBJ2-1; possibly TRBD2 for D (6 bases). This clonotype originated in a man between 25 and 39 years old in good health. The sequenced sample was memory CD4+ T cells sorted from blood. Subset: CD45RA-negative fraction. DNA for the CDR3: TGCGCCAGCAGCACTCTAACGGGAGATTATTACAATGAGCAGTTCTTC. Translated: CASSTLTGDYYNEQFF.